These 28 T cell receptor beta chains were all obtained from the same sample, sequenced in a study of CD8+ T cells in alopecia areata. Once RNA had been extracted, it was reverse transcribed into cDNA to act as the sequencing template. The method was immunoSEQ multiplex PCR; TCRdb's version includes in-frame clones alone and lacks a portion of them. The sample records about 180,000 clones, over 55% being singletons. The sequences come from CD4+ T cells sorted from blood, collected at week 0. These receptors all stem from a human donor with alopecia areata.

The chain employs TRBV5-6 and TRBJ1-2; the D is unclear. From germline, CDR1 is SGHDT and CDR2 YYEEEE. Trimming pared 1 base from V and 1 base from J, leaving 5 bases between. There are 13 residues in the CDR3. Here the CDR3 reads CASSLRDNYGYTF. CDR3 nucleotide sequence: TGTGCCAGCAGCTTGAGAGATAACTATGGCTACACCTTC.

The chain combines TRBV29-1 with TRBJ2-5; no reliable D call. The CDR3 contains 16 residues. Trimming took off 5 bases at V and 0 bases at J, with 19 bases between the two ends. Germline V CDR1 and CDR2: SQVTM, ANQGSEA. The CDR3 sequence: CSVRLVVKGNQETQYF. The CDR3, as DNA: TGCAGCGTTCGTCTGGTAGTTAAAGGAAACCAAGAGACCCAGTACTTC.

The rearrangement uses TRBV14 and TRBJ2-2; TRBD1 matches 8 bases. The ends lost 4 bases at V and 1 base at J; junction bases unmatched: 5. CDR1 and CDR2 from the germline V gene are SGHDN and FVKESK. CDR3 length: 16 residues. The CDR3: CASSRIGTGNTGELFF. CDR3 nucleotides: TGTGCCAGCAGCCGGATCGGGACAGGGAACACCGGGGAGCTGTTTTTT.

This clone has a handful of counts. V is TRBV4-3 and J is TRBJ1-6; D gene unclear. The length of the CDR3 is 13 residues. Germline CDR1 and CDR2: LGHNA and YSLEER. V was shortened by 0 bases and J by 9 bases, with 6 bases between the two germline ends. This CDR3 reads CASSQEGRSPLHF. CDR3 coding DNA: TGCGCCAGCAGCCAAGAAGGGCGTTCACCCCTCCACTTT.

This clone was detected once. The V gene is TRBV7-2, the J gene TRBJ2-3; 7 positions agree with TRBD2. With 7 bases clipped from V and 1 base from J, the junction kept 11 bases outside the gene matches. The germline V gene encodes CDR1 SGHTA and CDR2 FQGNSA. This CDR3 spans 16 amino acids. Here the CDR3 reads CASTGQRLAGTDTQYF. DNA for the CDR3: TGTGCCAGCACCGGGCAAAGGCTAGCGGGCACAGATACGCAGTATTTT.

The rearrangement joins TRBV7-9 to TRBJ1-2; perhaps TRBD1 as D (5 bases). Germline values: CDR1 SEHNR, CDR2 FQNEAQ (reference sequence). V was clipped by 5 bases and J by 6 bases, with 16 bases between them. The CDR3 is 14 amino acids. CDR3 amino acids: CASSDNSRGNGYTF. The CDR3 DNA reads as TGTGCCAGCAGCGATAACTCAAGGGGCAATGGCTACACCTTC.

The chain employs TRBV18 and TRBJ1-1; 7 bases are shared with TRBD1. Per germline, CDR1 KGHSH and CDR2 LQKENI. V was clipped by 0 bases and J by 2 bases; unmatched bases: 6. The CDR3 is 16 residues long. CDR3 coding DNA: TGTGCCAGCTCACCACCTGGGACAGCTTTCAACACTGAAGCTTTCTTT. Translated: CASSPPGTAFNTEAFF.

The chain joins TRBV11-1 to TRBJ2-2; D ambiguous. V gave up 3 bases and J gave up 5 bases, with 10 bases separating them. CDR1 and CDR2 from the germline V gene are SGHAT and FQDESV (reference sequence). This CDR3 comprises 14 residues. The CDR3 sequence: CASSLWQGTGELFF. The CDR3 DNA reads TGTGCCAGCAGCTTGTGGCAAGGAACCGGGGAGCTGTTTTTT.

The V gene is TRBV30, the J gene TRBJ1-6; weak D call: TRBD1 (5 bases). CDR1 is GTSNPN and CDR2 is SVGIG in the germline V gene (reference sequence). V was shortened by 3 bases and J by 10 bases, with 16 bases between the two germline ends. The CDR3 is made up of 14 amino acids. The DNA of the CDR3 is TGTGCCTGGAGACCCCGGATCAGGGTGTCACCCCTCCACTTT. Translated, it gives CAWRPRIRVSPLHF.

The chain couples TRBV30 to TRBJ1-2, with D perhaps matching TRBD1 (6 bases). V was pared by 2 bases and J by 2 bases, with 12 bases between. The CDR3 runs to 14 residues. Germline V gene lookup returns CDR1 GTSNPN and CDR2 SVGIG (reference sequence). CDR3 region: CAWSRGTRNYGYTF. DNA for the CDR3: TGTGCCTGGAGTAGGGGGACGCGCAACTATGGCTACACCTTC.

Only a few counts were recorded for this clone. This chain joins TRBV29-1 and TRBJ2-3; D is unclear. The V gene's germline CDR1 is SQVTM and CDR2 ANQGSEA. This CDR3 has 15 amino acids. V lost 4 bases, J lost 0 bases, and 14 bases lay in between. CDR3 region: CSVGYDVTSTDTQYF. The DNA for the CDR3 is TGCAGCGTTGGATATGACGTAACTAGCACAGATACGCAGTATTTT.

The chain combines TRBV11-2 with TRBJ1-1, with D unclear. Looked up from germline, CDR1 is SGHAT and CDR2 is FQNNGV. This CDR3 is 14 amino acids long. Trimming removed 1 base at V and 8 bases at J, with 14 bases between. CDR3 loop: CASSLGLTGSEAFF. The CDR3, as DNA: TGTGCCAGCAGCTTAGGTCTTACGGGGTCAGAAGCTTTCTTT.

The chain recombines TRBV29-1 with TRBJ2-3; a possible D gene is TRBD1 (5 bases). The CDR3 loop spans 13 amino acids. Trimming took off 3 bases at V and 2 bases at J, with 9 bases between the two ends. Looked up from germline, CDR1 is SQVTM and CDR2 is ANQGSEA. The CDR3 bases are TGCAGCGTTGATCAGGGCACCACAGATACGCAGTATTTT. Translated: CSVDQGTTDTQYF.

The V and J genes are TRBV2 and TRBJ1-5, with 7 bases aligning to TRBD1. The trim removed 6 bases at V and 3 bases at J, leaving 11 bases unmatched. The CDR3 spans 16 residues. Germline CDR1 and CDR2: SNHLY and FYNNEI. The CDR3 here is CASSNLGGTDNQPQHF. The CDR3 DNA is TGTGCCAGCAGCAACCTCGGGGGGACAGACAATCAGCCCCAGCATTTT.

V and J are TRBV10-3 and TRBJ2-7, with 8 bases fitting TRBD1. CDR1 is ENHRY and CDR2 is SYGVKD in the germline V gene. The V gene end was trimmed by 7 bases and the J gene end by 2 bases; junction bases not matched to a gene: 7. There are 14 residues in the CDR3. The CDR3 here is CAITSTGAAYEQYF. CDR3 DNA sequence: TGTGCCATCACCTCGACAGGGGCGGCCTACGAGCAGTACTTC.

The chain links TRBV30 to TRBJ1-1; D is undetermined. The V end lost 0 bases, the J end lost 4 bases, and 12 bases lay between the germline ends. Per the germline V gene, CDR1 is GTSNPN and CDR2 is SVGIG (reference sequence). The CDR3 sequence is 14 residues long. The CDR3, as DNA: TGTGCCTGGAGTGTACCTCTCCTGGGCACTGAAGCTTTCTTT. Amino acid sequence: CAWSVPLLGTEAFF.

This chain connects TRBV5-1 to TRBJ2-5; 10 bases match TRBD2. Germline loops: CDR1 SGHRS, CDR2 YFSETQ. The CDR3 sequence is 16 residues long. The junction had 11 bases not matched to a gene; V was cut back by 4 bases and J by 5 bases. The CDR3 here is CASSQRSGGARETQYF. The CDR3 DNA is TGCGCCAGCAGCCAGAGGAGCGGGGGGGCCCGGGAGACCCAGTACTTC.

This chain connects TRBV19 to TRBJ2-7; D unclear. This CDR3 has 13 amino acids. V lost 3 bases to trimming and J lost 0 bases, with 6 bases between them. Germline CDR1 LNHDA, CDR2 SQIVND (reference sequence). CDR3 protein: CASSMGSSYEQYF. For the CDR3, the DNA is TGTGCCAGTAGTATGGGCAGCTCCTACGAGCAGTACTTC.

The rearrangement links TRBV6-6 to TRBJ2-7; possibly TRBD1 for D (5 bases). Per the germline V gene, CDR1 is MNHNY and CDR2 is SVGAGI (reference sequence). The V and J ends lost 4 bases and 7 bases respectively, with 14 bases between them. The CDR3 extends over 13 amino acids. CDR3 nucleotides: TGTGCCAGCAGTTCCCAAACTGACAGTGAGCAGTACTTC. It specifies CASSSQTDSEQYF.

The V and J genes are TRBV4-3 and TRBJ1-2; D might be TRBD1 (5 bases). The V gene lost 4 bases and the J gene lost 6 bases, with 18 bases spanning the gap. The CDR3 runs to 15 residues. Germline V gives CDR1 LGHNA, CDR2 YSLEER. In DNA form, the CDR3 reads TGCGCCAGCAGCCCCGGGGGTAATCGTGACGATGGCTACACCTTC. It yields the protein CASSPGGNRDDGYTF.

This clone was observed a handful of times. The CDR3, as DNA: TGTGCCAGCTCCCGTGGGGGGCCGAGCACTGAAGCTTTCTTT. Protein product: CASSRGGPSTEAFF. The chain carries TRBV7-2 and TRBJ1-1; D is possibly TRBD1 (6 bases). From germline, CDR1 is SGHTA and CDR2 FQGNSA. Trimming pared 8 bases from V and 4 bases from J, leaving 17 bases between. The CDR3 totals 14 residues.

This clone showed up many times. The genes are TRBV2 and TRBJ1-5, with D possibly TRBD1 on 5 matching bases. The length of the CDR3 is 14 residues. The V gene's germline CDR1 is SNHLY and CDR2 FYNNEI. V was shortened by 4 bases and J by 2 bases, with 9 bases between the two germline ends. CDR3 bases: TGTGCCAGCAGTGGTGACAGCGGCAATCAGCCCCAGCATTTT. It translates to CASSGDSGNQPQHF.

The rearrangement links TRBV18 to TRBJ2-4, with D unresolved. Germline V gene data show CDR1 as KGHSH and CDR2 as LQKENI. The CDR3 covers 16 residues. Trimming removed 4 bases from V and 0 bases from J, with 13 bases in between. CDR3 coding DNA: TGTGCCAGCTCACTAGGACGGAGTATAGCCAAAAACATTCAGTACTTC. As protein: CASSLGRSIAKNIQYF.

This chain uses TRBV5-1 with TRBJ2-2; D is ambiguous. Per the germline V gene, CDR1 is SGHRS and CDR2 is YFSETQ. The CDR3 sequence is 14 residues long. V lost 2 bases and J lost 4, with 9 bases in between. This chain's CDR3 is CASSLDGITGELFF. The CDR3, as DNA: TGCGCCAGCAGCTTAGACGGAATCACCGGGGAGCTGTTTTTT. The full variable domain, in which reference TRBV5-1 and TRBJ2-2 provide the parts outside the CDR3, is KAGVTQTPRYLIKTRGQQVTLSCSPISGHRSVSWYQQTPGQGLQFLFEYFSETQRNKGNFPGRFSGRQFSNSRSEMNVSTLELGDSALYLCASSLDGITGELFFGEGSRLTVL.

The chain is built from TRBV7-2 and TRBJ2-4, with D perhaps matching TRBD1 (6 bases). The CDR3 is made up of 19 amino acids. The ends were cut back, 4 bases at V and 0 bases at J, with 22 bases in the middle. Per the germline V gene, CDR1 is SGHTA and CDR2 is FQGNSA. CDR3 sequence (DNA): TGTGCCAGCAGCTCCCGGGACACCAACCCGGGGTCAGCCAAAAACATTCAGTACTTC. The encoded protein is CASSSRDTNPGSAKNIQYF. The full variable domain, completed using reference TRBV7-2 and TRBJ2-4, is GAGVSQSPSNKVTEKGKDVELRCDPISGHTALYWYRQSLGQGLEFLIYFQGNSAPDKSGLPSDRFSAERTGGSVSTLTIQRTQQEDSAVYLCASSSRDTNPGSAKNIQYFGAGTRLSVL.

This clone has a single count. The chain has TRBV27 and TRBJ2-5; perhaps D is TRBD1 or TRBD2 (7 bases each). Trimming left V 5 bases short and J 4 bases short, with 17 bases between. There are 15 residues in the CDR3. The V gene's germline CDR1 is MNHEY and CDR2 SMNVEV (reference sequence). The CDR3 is CASSRGRGGRETQYF. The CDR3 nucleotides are TGTGCCAGCAGTCGCGGGAGAGGGGGCCGAGAGACCCAGTACTTC.

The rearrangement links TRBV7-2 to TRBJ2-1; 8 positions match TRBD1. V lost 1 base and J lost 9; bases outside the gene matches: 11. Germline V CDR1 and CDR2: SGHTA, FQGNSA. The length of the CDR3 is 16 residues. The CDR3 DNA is TGTGCCAGCAGCTTAGTCCTTGGACAGGGTCGGGTTGAGCAGTTCTTC. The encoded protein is CASSLVLGQGRVEQFF. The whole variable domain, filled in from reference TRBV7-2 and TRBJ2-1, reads GAGVSQSPSNKVTEKGKDVELRCDPISGHTALYWYRQSLGQGLEFLIYFQGNSAPDKSGLPSDRFSAERTGGSVSTLTIQRTQQEDSAVYLCASSLVLGQGRVEQFFGPGTRLTVL.

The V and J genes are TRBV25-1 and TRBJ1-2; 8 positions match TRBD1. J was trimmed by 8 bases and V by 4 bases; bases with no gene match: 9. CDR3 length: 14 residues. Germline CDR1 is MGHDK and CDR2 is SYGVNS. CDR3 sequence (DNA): TGTGCCAGCAGTGGTACAGGGGGGGCGAGAGGCTACACCTTC. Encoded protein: CASSGTGGARGYTF.